This TCR beta chain originates from a study of cytotoxic CD8 clonotypes in ibrutinib-treated CLL. Overall study: A mean of approximately 260,000 productive templates and approximately 100,000 productive rearrangements was obtained per sample.

Libraries were prepared by immunoSEQ multiplex PCR; TCRdb keeps only in-frame clonotypes and omits some of them. The sample gives hundreds of thousands of clones, approximately 67% of which show up once; roughly 6% is in the top ten. This clone appeared a single time. No antigen is known for it. Study-wide points: Ibrutinib response saw clonality rise, and progression saw it return toward baseline. Rare overall, public clonotypes shrank or held steady under therapy.

V trimming: 0 bases; J trimming: 7 bases; junction bases outside the gene matches: 9. CDR1 SQVTM and CDR2 ANQGSEA come from the germline V gene. The CDR3 sequence is 17 residues long. V gene TRBV29-1 combines with J gene TRBJ2-2, with 12 bases fitting TRBD1. Sample: PBMCs, taken after 36 months of ibrutinib treatment. The TCR sequence derives from a human donor with chronic lymphocytic leukemia. The CDR3 spells CSVEDDWDRGHIGELFF. DNA of the CDR3: TGCAGCGTTGAAGATGACTGGGACAGGGGGCATATCGGGGAGCTGTTTTTT.